What follows is one T cell receptor beta chain and its context. What it recognizes is unknown. With 6 bases clipped from V and 7 bases from J, the junction kept 12 bases outside the gene matches. Germline CDR1 DFQATT, CDR2 SNEGSKA (reference sequence). The CDR3 has 14 residues. Assay used: immunoSEQ multiplex PCR; TCRdb lists only in-frame clones, some missing. The sample includes around 240,000 clones, 85% to 90% of them seen just once. Treatment reported: around 19 received Ad26.COV2.S at low or high dose, single or two shots; 5 received placebo; per-sample allocation not given. Sampling happened 63 days after the first vaccine or placebo injection. Whoever gave the sample was an adult aged 18-55 years in Boston. The record originates from a study of Ad26.COV2.S vaccination and SARS-CoV-2 variants. Whole-study results and caveats: Vaccinees showed greater spike-specific TCR breadth than placebo recipients.

This chain uses TRBV20-1 with TRBJ1-2, with 9 bases fitting TRBD1. The starting material was peripheral blood, obtained in a trial of Ad26.COV2.S vaccine versus placebo. This TCR was sampled from a person between 18 and 60 years old who received the Ad26.COV2.S COVID-19 vaccine or a placebo. CDR3 sequence reads: CSASRDRELFGYTF. The DNA of the CDR3 is TGCAGTGCCAGTCGGGACAGGGAGTTGTTTGGCTACACCTTC.